Listed below are T cell receptor beta chains from one sample, sequenced in a study of blood T cell repertoires in COVID-19. Data came from immunoSEQ multiplex PCR; TCRdb stores just in-frame clones and leaves some out. The table records about 290,000 clones, 70% to 90% of them present only once. Sequencing input: peripheral blood. Receptors originate from a woman in her 50s with active or convalescent COVID-19. Each CDR3 is given with its conserved first and last residue. A D gene is named only where the DNA matches it firmly.

J gene	V gene	D gene	CDR3 length	CDR3 protein
TRBJ1-5	TRBV28	TRBD1	14	CASSPQGSNQPQHF
TRBJ2-2	TRBV7-9	-	15	CASSFGGRGVEELFF
TRBJ2-1	TRBV14	TRBD1	14	CASSPTTGGGEQFF
TRBJ2-4	TRBV29-1	TRBD2	12	CSVDGGGNIQYF
TRBJ1-5	TRBV28	TRBD1	16	CASNLSGQGFSQPQHF
TRBJ1-3	TRBV18	TRBD1	17	CASSPLGTGPSGNTIYF
TRBJ1-2	TRBV9	TRBD1	19	CASSAYPRGQGKGNYGYTF
TRBJ1-1	TRBV7-2	-	14	CASSVTQGRTEAFF
TRBJ2-3	TRBV2	-	15	CASGAAGTYTDTQYF
TRBJ1-6	TRBV28	-	14	CASLGEHYNSPLHF
TRBJ1-2	TRBV28	-	14	CASVTGGRRYGYTF
TRBJ2-7	TRBV27	TRBD1	14	CASSPDRGLYEQYF
TRBJ1-5	TRBV7-2	-	18	CASSPELPYSHSNQPQHF
TRBJ1-4	TRBV5-5	-	14	CASIPPRGSEKLFF
TRBJ1-2	TRBV9	TRBD1	13	CASSGDRGGGYTF
TRBJ2-1	TRBV6-4	-	14	CASSAMGPQGEQFF
TRBJ1-3	TRBV25-1	TRBD1	18	CASSEFGTGPGSGNTIYF
TRBJ1-1	TRBV4-2	TRBD1	16	CASSPGQGAAFAEAFF
TRBJ1-1	TRBV30	-	14	CAWRGTTGNTEAFF
TRBJ2-3	TRBV6-2/TRBV6-3	TRBD2	18	CASSSSTGTSGRGGTQYF
TRBJ1-2	TRBV3-1/TRBV3-2	TRBD1	16	CASSQTGQGQTSGYTF
TRBJ1-4	TRBV12-5	-	18	CASGLVRTADATNEKLFF
TRBJ2-1	TRBV5-4	-	14	CASSFGGTYNEQFF
TRBJ1-5	TRBV2	-	13	CASSDLTSQPQHF
TRBJ2-7	TRBV3-1/TRBV3-2	TRBD1	16	CASSQAGTASSYEQYF
TRBJ1-2	TRBV9	-	12	CASSPQGYGYTF
TRBJ1-2	TRBV29-1	-	19	CSVAGGSSSSRHHHYGYTF
TRBJ1-4	TRBV2	TRBD1	15	CASRETGATNEKLFF
TRBJ2-5	TRBV21-1	-	14	CASSKEHPEGTQYF
TRBJ2-7	TRBV18	-	14	CASSPRSGEYEQYF
TRBJ2-2	TRBV18	-	16	CASSILPGQNTGELFF
TRBJ2-7	TRBV3-1/TRBV3-2	-	14	CASSQDMRIYEQYF
TRBJ1-1	TRBV4-1	TRBD1	16	CASSQAWDRGRTEAFF
TRBJ2-4	TRBV12-3/TRBV12-4	-	12	CASSLLQGGQYF
TRBJ1-2	TRBV11-3	-	22	CASSLEAGTGGFFGATNYGYTF
TRBJ2-1	TRBV25-1	TRBD1	15	CASSKGTGPFGEQFF
TRBJ2-6	TRBV18	TRBD2	20	CASSPRIAGGQSSGANVLTF
TRBJ1-5	TRBV27	TRBD1	14	CASSRQGTELLQHF
TRBJ2-7	TRBV7-2	TRBD2	13	CASTSTSGNEQYF
TRBJ2-3	TRBV28	-	13	CASSRIETDTQYF
TRBJ1-1	TRBV6-5	TRBD1	15	CASSRRTGANTEAFF
TRBJ2-1	TRBV29-1	-	12	CSVQDSHNEQFF
TRBJ2-1	TRBV14	TRBD2	16	CASSQGRLAGYNEQFF
TRBJ1-1	TRBV19	TRBD1	14	CASSTTGEATEAFF
TRBJ1-2	TRBV6-6	TRBD1	15	CASSYIATGVDGYTF
TRBJ1-2	TRBV10-2	TRBD1	13	CASMGTGTYGYTF
TRBJ1-2	TRBV5-1	TRBD1	15	CASATTGTDNYGYTF
TRBJ1-1	TRBV29-1	TRBD1	13	CSVLTGGNTEAFF
TRBJ1-1	TRBV7-2	-	13	CASSLGGGTEAFF
TRBJ2-3	TRBV3-1/TRBV3-2	-	16	CASSQEGGANTDTQYF
TRBJ2-2	TRBV7-9	TRBD2	17	CASSVPRTSGGTGELFF
TRBJ2-3	TRBV5-1	TRBD1	16	CASSLRTGGFTDTQYF
TRBJ1-6	TRBV19	TRBD1	15	CASHWGTGGNSPLHF
TRBJ2-1	TRBV6-5	TRBD2	14	CASRPGGAGREQFF